The source of this T cell receptor beta chain is a study of blood T cell repertoires in COVID-19. V was pared by 4 bases and J by 10 bases, with 20 bases between. Germline CDR1 reads MDHEN; CDR2 reads SYDVKM. The CDR3 contains 15 residues. Some clones are missing from TCRdb's copy, which holds only in-frame ones; the method was immunoSEQ multiplex PCR. The sample yields about 170,000 clones, 79% seen once. This clonotype was obtained from a woman in her seventies in a cohort exposed to, infected with or recovered from COVID-19 (not recorded which). Sequences were obtained from PBMCs or T cells enriched from blood (not recorded which). This sequence joins TRBV28 and TRBJ2-1; D gene ambiguous. The CDR3 region is CASSSFAAVEREQFF. DNA for the CDR3: TGTGCCAGCAGTTCTTTCGCGGCCGTCGAGAGAGAGCAGTTCTTC. Variable domain in full (rest from reference TRBV28 and TRBJ2-1): DVKVTQSSRYLVKRTGEKVFLECVQDMDHENMFWYRQDPGLGLRLIYFSYDVKMKEKGDIPEGYSVSREKKERFSLILESASTNQTSMYLCASSSFAAVEREQFFGPGTRLTVL.